This TCR beta chain originates from a study of T cell repertoires in cytomegalovirus infection. For the study at large: Use of recently identified HLA-C-restricted and well-studied HLA-B-restricted CMV epitopes was part of the study.

With regard to this clonotype: Its antigen is undetermined.

Germline V lookup: CDR1 KGHDR, CDR2 SFDVKD. Losses at the gene ends were 0 bases for V and 5 bases for J; bases not matched to a gene: 13. The CDR3 is made up of 18 amino acids. In TCRdb, the reads were re-called with MiXCR into one record per CDR3 protein. The sample has about 920,000 distinct CDR3 sequences; about 33% are singletons. This sequence originates from a human donor in good health (CMV status not recorded). Some clones in this sample may be carry-over from other donors' samples. The specimen comprised cultured CD8+ T cells from PBMCs, sampled from culture after CMV antigen stimulation. The V and J genes are TRBV24-1 and TRBJ2-3; 7 bases are shared with TRBD1. Here the CDR3 reads CATSDLRTGTDTRDTQYF. In DNA, the CDR3 is TGTGCCACCAGTGATTTGCGGACCGGGACAGACACCAGAGATACGCAGTATTTT.